A selection of T cell receptor beta chains follows, all from one sample in a study of blood T cell repertoires in COVID-19. Profiling relied on immunoSEQ multiplex PCR, and the TCRdb table lists in-frame clones only, not all of them. The repertoire includes some 530,000 clones, around nine tenths of them detected once, and more than 7.5% sits in the top ten. The sequenced sample was PBMCs or T cells enriched from blood (not recorded which). The receptors originated from a woman in her sixties who had recovered from COVID-19. The CDR3 runs from the conserved cysteine through the conserved F or W. D genes are given only for firm matches. Size values are once, few and many counts, or a class for expanded clones, and some rows have none.

d_gene,v_gene,abundance,j_gene,CDR3aa,CDR3nt
NA,TRBV5-6,NA,TRBJ2-2,CASSLGGRTANTGELFF,TGTGCCAGCAGCTTGGGAGGGAGAACAGCGAACACCGGGGAGCTGTTTTTT
NA,TRBV2,NA,TRBJ1-3,CASSALEGRNTIYF,TGTGCCAGCAGTGCCTTGGAGGGCCGAAACACCATATATTTT
NA,TRBV20-1,NA,TRBJ1-2,CSASSAGNYGYTF,TGCAGTGCTAGTTCGGCAGGGAACTATGGCTACACCTTC
NA,TRBV5-1,NA,TRBJ2-3,CASSVAQQGTDTQYF,TGCGCCAGCAGCGTCGCCCAACAGGGCACAGATACGCAGTATTTT
TRBD1,TRBV5-5,NA,TRBJ1-1,CASSLKDRGPKGAEAFF,TGTGCCAGCAGTCTAAAGGACAGGGGGCCCAAGGGGGCTGAAGCTTTCTTT
NA,TRBV2,NA,TRBJ1-1,CASRKEQGANTEAFF,TGTGCCAGCAGGAAGGAACAGGGAGCTAACACTGAAGCTTTCTTT
TRBD2,TRBV5-1,NA,TRBJ2-1,CASSLLAGGLYNEQFF,TGCGCCAGCAGCTTGCTAGCGGGGGGCCTCTACAATGAGCAGTTCTTC
TRBD1,TRBV7-6,NA,TRBJ1-3,CASSPDRVGNTIYF,TGTGCCAGCAGCCCCGACAGGGTTGGAAACACCATATATTTT
TRBD1,TRBV7-2,once,TRBJ1-2,CASSLTGAQSYGYTF,TGTGCCAGCAGCTTAACAGGGGCGCAGAGCTATGGCTACACCTTC
NA,TRBV19,NA,TRBJ2-2,CASSIARVVTGELFF,TGTGCCAGTAGTATTGCCAGGGTTGTCACCGGGGAGCTGTTTTTT
TRBD1,TRBV19,many,TRBJ1-2,CASSISRGRTYGYTF,TGTGCCAGTAGTATTAGCAGGGGGCGAACCTATGGCTACACCTTC
NA,TRBV2,NA,TRBJ1-1,CASSEGFGNTEAFF,TGTGCCAGCAGTGAAGGGTTCGGGAACACTGAAGCTTTCTTT
NA,TRBV6-4,NA,TRBJ2-2,CASSSEGYTGELFF,TGTGCCAGCAGTTCGGAGGGGTACACCGGGGAGCTGTTTTTT
NA,TRBV2,NA,TRBJ2-7,CASSEPSGVPYEQYF,TGTGCCAGCAGTGAACCGTCGGGGGTCCCCTACGAGCAGTACTTC
NA,TRBV5-4,NA,TRBJ2-3,CASSSGRGLWTDTQYF,TGTGCCAGCAGCTCTGGCAGGGGCCTGTGGACAGATACGCAGTATTTT
NA,TRBV24-1,NA,TRBJ1-2,CATSSGGYGYTF,TGTGCCACCTCCAGTGGAGGCTATGGCTACACCTTC
NA,TRBV7-9,NA,TRBJ1-2,CASSLEAGSYGYTF,TGTGCCAGCAGCTTAGAAGCAGGATCCTATGGCTACACCTTC
TRBD1,TRBV5-4,NA,TRBJ2-2,CASSVQGANTGELFF,TGTGCCAGCAGCGTTCAGGGGGCGAACACCGGGGAGCTGTTTTTT
TRBD2,TRBV19,NA,TRBJ2-3,CASSIWGTSGTDTQYF,TGTGCCAGTAGTATTTGGGGGACTAGCGGCACAGATACGCAGTATTTT
NA,TRBV19,NA,TRBJ1-1,CASSITGGGYTEAFF,TGTGCCAGTAGTATCACAGGTGGAGGGTACACTGAAGCTTTCTTT
TRBD1,TRBV10-3,NA,TRBJ2-1,CAISAGTGLYNEQFF,TGTGCCATCAGTGCCGGGACAGGACTCTACAATGAGCAGTTCTTC
NA,TRBV27,once,TRBJ1-1,CASSLLGQPEAFF,TGTGCCAGCAGTTTATTAGGACAGCCTGAAGCTTTCTTT
TRBD1,TRBV14,NA,TRBJ2-2,CASRPQGSGELFF,TGTGCCAGCAGGCCACAGGGGTCAGGGGAGCTGTTTTTT
NA,TRBV7-2,NA,TRBJ1-1,CASSLQANTEAFF,TGTGCCAGCAGCTTACAAGCGAACACTGAAGCTTTCTTT
TRBD1,TRBV19,NA,TRBJ1-6,CASSMLLTGASNSPLHF,TGTGCCAGTAGTATGCTACTGACAGGGGCGAGTAATTCACCCCTCCACTTT
TRBD1,TRBV5-1,NA,TRBJ1-1,CASSLAGQGKAEAFF,TGCGCCAGCAGCTTGGCGGGACAGGGGAAGGCTGAAGCTTTCTTT
TRBD1,TRBV5-1,NA,TRBJ1-2,CASSTGVVGYTF,TGCGCCAGCAGCACAGGGGTTGTTGGCTACACCTTC
NA,TRBV7-9,NA,TRBJ2-7,CASSQPGPREEQYF,TGTGCCAGCAGCCAACCGGGCCCCCGGGAGGAGCAGTACTTC
NA,TRBV4-1,once,TRBJ1-4,CASSQGAGVNEKLFF,TGCGCCAGCAGCCAAGGGGCGGGCGTTAATGAAAAACTGTTTTTT
TRBD2,TRBV5-1,NA,TRBJ2-5,CASSWELAGEETQYF,TGCGCCAGCAGCTGGGAACTAGCGGGGGAAGAGACCCAGTACTTC
NA,TRBV9,once,TRBJ1-1,CASSPTVGERNTEAFF,TGTGCCAGCAGCCCTACGGTTGGGGAGAGGAACACTGAAGCTTTCTTT
NA,TRBV9,NA,TRBJ2-3,CASSGSGTDTQYF,TGTGCCAGCAGCGGGAGCGGGACAGATACGCAGTATTTT
TRBD1,TRBV11-2,NA,TRBJ1-3,CASSSQGQGATGNTIYF,TGTGCCAGCAGCTCACAAGGACAGGGAGCCACGGGAAACACCATATATTTT
NA,TRBV6-1,NA,TRBJ2-4,CASSEAVAAQQDIQYF,TGTGCCAGCAGTGAAGCGGTTGCGGCCCAGCAAGACATTCAGTACTTC
NA,TRBV6-1,NA,TRBJ1-1,CASSELLTNTEAFF,TGTGCCAGCAGTGAATTACTTACGAACACTGAAGCTTTCTTT